The 26 T cell receptor beta chains presented below share a single source sample, sequenced in a study of T cells in Graves' hyperthyroidism and ophthalmopathy. RNA transcripts provided the source from which TCR beta CDR3 regions were amplified. The primer set for the first-round RT-PCR of the TCR CDR3 was HTBI. A single record per CDR3 protein comes from TCRdb applying MiXCR to the multiplex PCR reads. The table includes almost 600,000 distinct CDR3 sequences, about half detected once. The specimen was peripheral blood or thyroid tissue (not recorded which). Receptor source: a woman between 18 and 29 years old with Graves' hyperthyroidism.

This clonotype was seen a few times. The V call is TRBV28, the J call TRBJ2-7; D not resolved. Germline V CDR1 and CDR2: MDHEN, SYDVKM. Trimming removed 3 bases from V and 5 bases from J, with 11 bases in between. The CDR3 has 13 amino acids. The DNA of the CDR3 is TGTGCCAGCAGTTTCGAACAACTCGACGAGCAGTACTTC. This gives the protein CASSFEQLDEQYF.

Ten or more counts support this clonotype. The gene calls are TRBV2 and TRBJ2-7; 9 bases are shared with TRBD1. J was trimmed by 3 bases and V by 6 bases; bases with no gene match: 3. Germline V lookup: CDR1 SNHLY, CDR2 FYNNEI. The CDR3 covers 13 residues. The chain's CDR3 is CASRRDRDYEQYF. CDR3 nucleotides: TGTGCCAGCAGGCGGGACAGGGACTACGAGCAGTACTTC. Combining the CDR3 with reference TRBV2 and TRBJ2-7 gives the whole variable domain EPEVTQTPSHQVTQMGQEVILRCVPISNHLYFYWYRQILGQKVEFLVSFYNNEISEKSEIFDDQFSVERPDGSNFTLKIRSTKLEDSAMYFCASRRDRDYEQYFGPGTRLTVT.

There are a few counts of this clonotype. The chain uses TRBV18 and TRBJ2-7, with D perhaps TRBD2 (6 bases). Germline values: CDR1 KGHSH, CDR2 LQKENI. Trimming cost V 5 bases and J 5 bases, with 13 bases left between them. CDR3 size: 13 residues. CDR3 residues: CASSWGESNEQYF. CDR3 coding DNA: TGTGCCAGCTCATGGGGGGAATCCAACGAGCAGTACTTC.

This chain connects TRBV12-3 or TRBV12-4 to TRBJ2-5; 9 bases line up with TRBD1. This CDR3 is built from 13 residues. Trimming took 6 bases from V and 5 from J; bases not matched to a gene: 4. The CDR3 sequence: CASRWTGVETQYF. CDR3 coding DNA: TGTGCCAGCAGATGGACAGGGGTGGAGACCCAGTACTTC.

This chain joins TRBV24-1 and TRBJ1-3, with D unclear. Per the germline V gene, CDR1 is KGHDR and CDR2 is SFDVKD. CDR3 length: 13 amino acids. V was clipped by 6 bases and J by 1 base, with 6 bases between them. CDR3 loop: CATSTGSGNTIYF. For the CDR3, the DNA is TGTGCCACCAGTACGGGATCTGGAAACACCATATATTTT.

The chain has TRBV20-1 and TRBJ1-3; no reliable D call. This CDR3 is built from 13 residues. From germline, CDR1 is DFQATT and CDR2 SNEGSKA (reference sequence). V was trimmed by 3 bases and J by 8 bases, leaving 14 bases between them. CDR3 sequence reads: CSASVAGVDTIYF. The DNA for the CDR3 is TGCAGTGCTAGTGTAGCGGGAGTTGACACCATATATTTT.

The rearrangement uses TRBV15 and TRBJ2-2; D may be TRBD1 (6 bases). Germline V gene data show CDR1 as LNHNV and CDR2 as YYDKDF (reference sequence). Deletions cut 2 bases from V and 4 bases from J, with 17 bases between. The CDR3 has 17 residues. CDR3 in amino acids: CATSRRNRDRSTGELFF. The DNA for the CDR3 is TGTGCCACCAGCAGAAGAAACAGGGACCGTTCCACCGGGGAGCTGTTTTTT.

The chain joins TRBV19 to TRBJ1-4, with D perhaps TRBD1 (6 bases). CDR1 is LNHDA and CDR2 is SQIVND in the germline V gene (reference sequence). V was trimmed by 9 bases and J by 2 bases, leaving 19 bases between them. This CDR3 comprises 16 residues. The CDR3: CASSPGTTATNEKLFF. The CDR3, as DNA: TGTGCCAGCAGCCCTGGGACAACGGCGACTAATGAAAAACTGTTTTTT.

The chain employs TRBV2 and TRBJ1-5; 8 nucleotides agree with TRBD1. This CDR3 has 15 amino acids. After removal of 6 bases from V and 5 bases from J, the junction contained 9 bases not matched to a gene. From germline, CDR1 is SNHLY and CDR2 FYNNEI. The CDR3 spells CASRGGTGTYQPQHF. The CDR3, as DNA: TGTGCCAGCAGAGGGGGGACAGGAACTTATCAGCCCCAGCATTTT.

The chain recombines TRBV29-1 with TRBJ1-6, with D possibly TRBD1 on 5 matching bases. Trimming shortened V by 8 bases and J by 8 bases, and 10 bases separated the two germline ends. Germline CDR1 SQVTM, CDR2 ANQGSEA. The CDR3 consists of 11 residues. CDR3: CSSPGHSPLHF. CDR3 bases: TGCAGCTCGCCGGGACATTCACCCCTCCACTTT.

This clonotype has at least ten counts. The CDR3 region has the DNA TGCAGTGGGAGACTTCCGGGACTAGAGACCCAGTACTTC. Its protein is CSGRLPGLETQYF. J is TRBJ2-5 and V is TRBV20-1, with a weak D call TRBD2 (6 bases). Trimming left V 7 bases short and J 4 bases short, with 16 bases between. Looked up from germline, CDR1 is DFQATT and CDR2 is SNEGSKA (reference sequence). There are 13 residues in the CDR3.

The gene calls are TRBV7-3 and TRBJ1-2, with TRBD1 matching over 8 bases. The CDR3 contains 15 residues. V lost 6 bases and J lost 4; bases outside the gene matches: 10. Germline CDR1 reads SGHTA; CDR2 reads FQGTGA. This chain's CDR3 is CASRSAGGDAYGYTF. In nucleotides, the CDR3 is TGTGCCAGCAGGTCCGCAGGGGGCGACGCCTATGGCTACACCTTC.

Comments on this clonotype: The CDR3 ends on some other residue instead of the conserved phenylalanine or tryptophan, so this is likely a read error. Here the CDR3 reads CASSSKSGGTHYGYTS. The CDR3 nucleotides are TGCGCCAGCAGCTCCAAATCAGGGGGCACACACTATGGCTACACCTCC. The rearrangement uses TRBV5-1 and TRBJ1-2; the match to TRBD1 covers 8 bases. This CDR3 comprises 16 residues. The trim removed 3 bases at V and 3 bases at J, leaving 10 bases unmatched. Germline V gene lookup returns CDR1 SGHRS and CDR2 YFSETQ.

V gene TRBV10-3 combines with J gene TRBJ2-2; 7 nucleotides align to TRBD2. Germline-derived CDR1 and CDR2 are ENHRY and SYGVKD. V lost 7 bases to trimming and J lost 8 bases; unmatched junction nucleotides: 16. This CDR3 region has 16 residues. CDR3 sequence (DNA): TGTGCCATCACCCTTGAATTCGTTCGCGGGAGTGGGGAGCTGTTTTTT. This gives the protein CAITLEFVRGSGELFF.

The gene calls are TRBV29-1 and TRBJ1-2, with 7 bases fitting TRBD1. There are 15 residues in the CDR3. In germline, CDR1 is SQVTM, CDR2 ANQGSEA. The trim removed 4 bases at V and 1 base at J, leaving 9 bases unmatched. The CDR3 DNA reads as TGCAGCGTTGTGGAGGGGGACAGCTATAACTATGGCTACACCTTC. The encoded protein is CSVVEGDSYNYGYTF.

This clonotype showed up many times. The V gene is TRBV4-3, the J gene TRBJ2-5; 7 positions match TRBD2. This CDR3 is 12 amino acids long. The J segment lost 10 bases and the V segment lost 0 bases, leaving 2 bases of the junction unmatched. Germline values: CDR1 LGHNA, CDR2 YSLEER. CDR3 sequence: CASSQDRDYQYF. DNA of the CDR3: TGCGCCAGCAGCCAAGACCGGGACTACCAGTACTTC.

This clonotype was seen many times. The rearrangement links TRBV7-2 to TRBJ2-5; D gene ambiguous. The CDR3 sequence is 14 residues long. Trimming took 5 bases from V and 5 from J, leaving 15 bases between them. Germline loops: CDR1 SGHTA, CDR2 FQGNSA. The CDR3 DNA is TGTGCCAGCAGCCCTCCCCCAGAGAGGGAGACCCAGTACTTC. It translates to CASSPPPERETQYF.

The chain recombines TRBV7-3 with TRBJ2-5; tentatively, D is TRBD2 (7 bases). CDR3 length: 14 amino acids. Germline lookup yields CDR1 SGHTA and CDR2 FQGTGA. V dropped 5 bases and J dropped 7 bases, with 17 bases sitting between them. CDR3 in DNA: TGTGCCAGCAGCCAACAACAGGGAGGGGGGACCCAGTACTTC. Protein: CASSQQQGGGTQYF.

The chain has TRBV29-1 and TRBJ2-1, with D perhaps matching TRBD2 (5 bases). V dropped 7 bases and J dropped 4 bases, with 20 bases sitting between them. The CDR3 spans 15 residues. Germline V gene lookup returns CDR1 SQVTM and CDR2 ANQGSEA. CDR3 sequence (DNA): TGCAGCGCCGTAACTGAGCGGCCGGGGTACAATGAGCAGTTCTTC. Amino acids: CSAVTERPGYNEQFF.

This clonotype was seen only a few times. The chain links TRBV18 to TRBJ2-7; 10 nucleotides align to TRBD2. Germline values: CDR1 KGHSH, CDR2 LQKENI. The CDR3 runs to 17 residues. Trimming took 3 bases from V and 1 from J; bases not matched to a gene: 9. The CDR3 reads CASSPRDPGLASYEQYF. As DNA, the CDR3 is TGTGCCAGCTCACCGAGAGATCCGGGACTAGCGTCCTACGAGCAGTACTTC.

This clonotype was counted ten times or more. The chain links TRBV5-1 to TRBJ2-7; the match to TRBD2 covers 11 bases. The germline gives CDR1 SGHRS, CDR2 YFSETQ. The CDR3 length is 16 residues. V was pared by 5 bases and J by 2 bases, with 9 bases of the junction left unmatched. In nucleotides, the CDR3 is TGCGCCAGCAGGCTCCAGCTAGCGGGAGGAACCTACGAGCAGTACTTC. It translates to CASRLQLAGGTYEQYF. The complete variable domain, with remaining parts taken from reference TRBV5-1 and TRBJ2-7, reads KAGVTQTPRYLIKTRGQQVTLSCSPISGHRSVSWYQQTPGQGLQFLFEYFSETQRNKGNFPGRFSGRQFSNSRSEMNVSTLELGDSALYLCASRLQLAGGTYEQYFGPGTRLTVT.

This clonotype occurred many times. The J gene is TRBJ2-2, the V gene TRBV20-1, with 15 nucleotides matching TRBD2. The length of the CDR3 is 19 residues. Germline CDR1 reads DFQATT; CDR2 reads SNEGSKA (reference sequence). V trimming: 0 bases; J trimming: 0 bases; junction bases outside the gene matches: 5. The CDR3 region is CSARDWTSGRVTNTGELFF. In nucleotides, the CDR3 is TGCAGTGCTAGAGATTGGACTAGCGGGAGGGTTACGAACACCGGGGAGCTGTTTTTT.

The gene calls are TRBV5-4 and TRBJ2-2; no definite D call. The CDR3 has 12 residues. Trimming stripped 0 bases from V and 7 bases from J, with 4 bases between. Per germline, CDR1 SGHNT and CDR2 YYREEE (reference sequence). The CDR3 sequence is CASSLEIGELFF. Here the CDR3 DNA reads TGTGCCAGCAGCTTGGAGATCGGGGAGCTGTTTTTT.

This clonotype appeared many times. V gene TRBV6-5 combines with J gene TRBJ1-2; D gene uncertain. From germline, CDR1 is MNHEY and CDR2 SVGAGI. This CDR3 has 13 amino acids. Between the trimmed V and J ends, which lost 5 bases and 4 bases, there was a span of 11 bases. In DNA form, the CDR3 reads TGTGCCAGCAGTAGCCGGGAGGCCTATGGCTACACCTTC. This translates into CASSSREAYGYTF.

With respect to this clonotype: The germline gene is not matched at one end of the junction; a read error may be the cause. The rearrangement links TRBV12-3 or TRBV12-4 to TRBJ2-1; no firm D call. CDR3 length: 13 amino acids. In nucleotides, the CDR3 is TGTGCCAGCAGTTTATCGGGTTCACGCGACCGGCTCTTC. Translating gives CASSLSGSRDRLF.

This clonotype was detected many times. The rearrangement links TRBV6-5 to TRBJ2-5; maybe TRBD2 (5 bases). The CDR3 spans 13 residues. The germline gives CDR1 MNHEY, CDR2 SVGAGI. V gave up 7 bases and J gave up 5 bases, with 14 bases separating them. CDR3 residues: CASMKAEAETQYF. The CDR3, as DNA: TGTGCCAGCATGAAAGCGGAGGCGGAGACCCAGTACTTC.